The clone carrying this TCR beta chain has more than one count but fewer than ten. This sample is drawn from a study of T-cell reconstitution after alpha-beta-depleted transplantation in children. CDR1 and CDR2 (germline): DFQATT, SNEGSKA (reference sequence). The V segment lost 5 bases and the J segment 5 bases; nucleotides outside the gene matches: 5. The CDR3 has 12 residues. Unique molecular identifiers were used to barcode this TCRbeta library. TCRdb reprocessed the PCR reads via MiXCR and lists one record per CDR3 protein. This sample has approximately 190,000 distinct CDR3 sequences, with around 9.2% found just once.

The sequencing here drew on PBMCs, mostly from graft donor cells, taken 360 days after TCRalphabeta/CD19-depleted stem cell transplant. This TCR derives from a male patient between 2 and 10 years old who had a stem cell transplant for acute myeloid leukemia, so the T cells may come from the graft donor. The rearrangement joins TRBV20-1 to TRBJ2-7, with 8 bases that match TRBD1. The chain's CDR3 is CSAGQGGDEQYF. The CDR3 nucleotides are TGCAGTGCTGGACAGGGTGGCGACGAGCAGTACTTC.